Listed below are T cell receptor beta chains from one sample, sequenced in a study of blood T cell repertoires in COVID-19. Assay used: immunoSEQ multiplex PCR; TCRdb lists only in-frame clones, some missing. This repertoire shows approximately 80,000 clones, about 80% found once; its top ten account for about 5.7%. The sample consisted of peripheral blood. The receptors here all came from a man between 45 and 60 years old with active or convalescent COVID-19. CDR3s include the opening cysteine and the closing phenylalanine or tryptophan. A D gene is named only where the DNA matches it firmly. Rows give clone size only sometimes, using once, few, many, or a class for an expanded clone.

clone_size,v_call,j_call,d_call,cdr3_aa,cdr3_nt
-,TRBV5-1,TRBJ1-1,-,CASSLSTGSPTEAFF,TGCGCCAGCAGCTTGTCAACAGGGTCGCCCACTGAAGCTTTCTTT
few,TRBV7-6,TRBJ2-2,-,CASSFGIPYTGELFF,TGTGCCAGCAGTTTCGGGATTCCCTACACCGGGGAGCTGTTTTTT
-,TRBV2,TRBJ2-7,-,CASSEGSSYEQYF,TGTGCCAGCAGTGAAGGTAGTTCCTACGAGCAGTACTTC
few,TRBV5-1,TRBJ1-1,-,CASSATGPNTEAFF,TGCGCCAGCAGCGCGACAGGCCCAAACACTGAAGCTTTCTTT
-,TRBV24-1,TRBJ2-3,TRBD1,CATSEWTGSTDTQYF,TGTGCCACCAGTGAGTGGACAGGGAGCACAGATACGCAGTATTTT
-,TRBV7-8,TRBJ2-7,-,CASSGGTYEQYF,TGTGCCAGCAGCGGCGGCACCTACGAGCAGTACTTC
-,TRBV19,TRBJ1-1,-,CASTVNTEAFF,TGTGCCAGTACTGTGAACACTGAAGCTTTCTTT
few,TRBV5-1,TRBJ2-1,TRBD1,CASSLGGDSSYNEQFF,TGCGCCAGCAGCTTGGGAGGGGACAGTAGCTACAATGAGCAGTTCTTC
-,TRBV4-3,TRBJ2-7,-,CASSQDFSYEQYF,TGCGCCAGCAGCCAAGACTTCTCCTACGAGCAGTACTTC
-,TRBV19,TRBJ1-5,-,CASMKENQPQHF,TGTGCCAGTATGAAGGAGAATCAGCCCCAGCATTTT
-,TRBV4-3,TRBJ2-7,TRBD1,CASSQDLDRRYEQYF,TGCGCCAGCAGCCAAGACCTGGACAGGAGGTACGAGCAGTACTTC
-,TRBV5-6,TRBJ2-7,TRBD2,CASSLGAGGYEQYF,TGTGCCAGCAGCTTAGGGGCGGGAGGCTACGAGCAGTACTTC
-,TRBV3-1/TRBV3-2,TRBJ2-3,-,CASSRDGGPTDTQYF,TGTGCCAGCAGCCGGGACGGGGGACCCACAGATACGCAGTATTTT
once,TRBV10-3,TRBJ2-5,-,CAISESRRAGETQYF,TGTGCCATCAGTGAGTCGAGAAGGGCGGGAGAGACCCAGTACTTC
few,TRBV13,TRBJ2-5,-,CASSFSQETQYF,TGTGCCAGCAGCTTTAGCCAAGAGACCCAGTACTTC
-,TRBV9,TRBJ1-2,-,CASSVEAVGGGYTF,TGTGCCAGCAGCGTAGAAGCCGTTGGCGGTGGCTACACCTTC
-,TRBV19,TRBJ1-6,-,CASTRGTPNSPLHF,TGTGCCAGTACCCGGGGGACTCCTAATTCACCCCTCCACTTT
-,TRBV10-3,TRBJ1-1,TRBD1,CAISDPRQGNTEAFF,TGTGCCATCAGTGACCCCAGACAGGGTAACACTGAAGCTTTCTTT
-,TRBV19,TRBJ2-1,TRBD2,CASLPQVGLAGGEQFF,TGTGCCAGTCTCCCACAGGTGGGGCTAGCGGGGGGTGAGCAGTTCTTC
-,TRBV19,TRBJ1-5,TRBD1,CASKGGQDFYQPQHF,TGTGCCAGTAAGGGGGGACAGGACTTCTATCAGCCCCAGCATTTT
-,TRBV5-4,TRBJ2-5,TRBD2,CASSPEPKTSGGYQETQYF,TGTGCCAGCAGCCCCGAACCGAAGACTAGCGGGGGGTACCAAGAGACCCAGTACTTC
-,TRBV14,TRBJ1-3,-,CASSTGLKTTIYF,TGTGCCAGCAGCACGGGTCTTAAGACCACCATATATTTT
few,TRBV5-4,TRBJ2-3,TRBD2,CASAMGAGGSVDTQYF,TGTGCCAGCGCCATGGGGGCGGGGGGTTCAGTGGATACGCAGTATTTT
-,TRBV18,TRBJ2-5,-,CASSPRGGRETQYF,TGTGCCAGCTCACCACGAGGGGGTCGAGAGACCCAGTACTTC
-,TRBV29-1,TRBJ2-7,TRBD1,CSVLRLQGISYEQYF,TGCAGCGTGCTCCGGTTACAGGGGATCTCCTACGAGCAGTACTTC
-,TRBV2,TRBJ1-2,TRBD1,CASSIGQGAYGYTF,TGTGCCAGCTCGATCGGACAGGGGGCATATGGCTACACCTTC
-,TRBV5-4,TRBJ2-3,TRBD2,CASSRTSGGSEDTQYF,TGTGCCAGCAGCAGGACTAGCGGGGGGTCAGAAGATACGCAGTATTTT
-,TRBV4-2,TRBJ2-3,-,CASSRLGTDTQYF,TGTGCCAGCAGCCGGCTTGGCACAGATACGCAGTATTTT
-,TRBV25-1,TRBJ1-1,-,CASRKGPTEAFF,TGTGCCAGCAGGAAGGGGCCAACTGAAGCTTTCTTT
-,TRBV5-6,TRBJ2-3,-,CASSLPHGLSTDTQYF,TGTGCCAGCAGCTTGCCGCACGGACTAAGCACAGATACGCAGTATTTT
-,TRBV9,TRBJ2-7,-,CASSVDGGPLYEQYF,TGTGCCAGCAGCGTAGACGGGGGGCCCCTCTACGAGCAGTACTTC
-,TRBV28,TRBJ1-1,-,CAIRETEAFF,TGTGCCATCCGAGAGACTGAAGCTTTCTTT
-,TRBV4-1,TRBJ2-5,TRBD2,CASSREPGLAGSETQYF,TGCGCCAGCAGCCGGGAGCCGGGACTAGCGGGATCGGAGACCCAGTACTTC
-,TRBV25-1,TRBJ1-6,TRBD1,CASSQGANYNSPLHF,TGTGCCAGCAGTCAGGGGGCAAACTATAATTCACCCCTCCACTTT
few,TRBV30,TRBJ1-5,-,CAWSPTGLRRWSQHF,TGTGCCTGGAGTCCCACGGGACTCCGGCGTTGGTCCCAGCATTTT
-,TRBV5-1,TRBJ1-6,TRBD1,CASSPSGTGSSPLHF,TGCGCCAGCAGCCCCAGCGGGACAGGCAGTTCACCCCTCCACTTT
-,TRBV10-3,TRBJ1-5,TRBD1,CAISESWTGGNQPQHF,TGTGCCATCAGTGAGTCTTGGACAGGGGGTAATCAGCCCCAGCATTTT